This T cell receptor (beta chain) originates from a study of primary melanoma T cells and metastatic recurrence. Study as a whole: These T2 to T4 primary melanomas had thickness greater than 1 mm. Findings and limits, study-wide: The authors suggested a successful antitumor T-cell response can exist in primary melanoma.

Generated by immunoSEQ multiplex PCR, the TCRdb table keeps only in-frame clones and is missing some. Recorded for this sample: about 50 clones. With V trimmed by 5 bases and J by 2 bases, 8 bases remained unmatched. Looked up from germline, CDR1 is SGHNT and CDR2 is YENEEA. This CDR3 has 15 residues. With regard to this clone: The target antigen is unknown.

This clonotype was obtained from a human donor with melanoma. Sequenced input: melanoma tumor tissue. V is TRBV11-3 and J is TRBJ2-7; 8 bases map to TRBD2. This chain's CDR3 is CASSRGGPSAYEQYF. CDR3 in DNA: TGTGCCAGCAGCCGCGGGGGGCCGAGCGCCTACGAGCAGTACTTC.